This entry lists 5 T cell receptor beta chains sequenced from one sample in a study of beta chain features in type 1 diabetes. Regarding the study as a whole: Type 1 diabetes patients had moderately but significantly shorter TCRB CDR3s in all four CD4+ subsets.

The authors reverse transcribed all of the isolated RNA, so sequencing captured expressed TCRB transcripts. Only in-frame clones appear in the TCRdb table, and some are missing; sequencing was by immunoSEQ multiplex PCR. Seen here are around 310,000 clones, less than 15% observed once, and the top ten hold around 0.016%. No antigens are known for them. The sequencing input was naive CD4+ T cells from blood. All receptors derive from a woman aged 18-30 years with type 1 diabetes.

The chain joins TRBV5-6 to TRBJ2-7, with D hard to call. Trimming took off 0 bases at V and 0 bases at J, with 7 bases between the two ends. The CDR3 sequence is 14 residues long. Germline assignment: CDR1 SGHDT and CDR2 YYEEEE. The chain's CDR3 is CASSLVRSSYEQYV. The CDR3 region has the DNA TGTGCCAGCAGCTTGGTAAGGAGCTCCTACGAGCAGTACGTC.

In its sample, this clone was seen a few times. The chain is built from TRBV7-8 and TRBJ2-5; the match to TRBD2 covers 7 bases. Trimming at V came to 5 bases and at J to 12 bases, leaving 6 bases not matched to a gene. The germline V gene has CDR1 SGHVS and CDR2 FQNEAQ. This CDR3 is built from 11 residues. CDR3 coding DNA: TGTGCCAGCAGCCTCGACCGGGGGGAGTACTTC. This encodes CASSLDRGEYF.

The chain is built from TRBV6-5 and TRBJ1-1, with 7 bases lining up with TRBD1. Germline V gene lookup returns CDR1 MNHEY and CDR2 SVGAGI. V lost 9 bases and J lost 4; bases outside the gene matches: 14. CDR3 length: 15 residues. This chain's CDR3 is CASGTLVAGGTEAFF. CDR3 DNA: TGTGCCAGTGGGACCCTTGTGGCAGGGGGCACTGAAGCTTTCTTT.

This clone showed up just a few times. V is TRBV19 and J is TRBJ1-5; D unclear. Germline CDR1 is LNHDA and CDR2 is SQIVND (reference sequence). V lost 1 base, J lost 6 bases, and 13 bases lay in between. The CDR3 loop spans 15 amino acids. CDR3 amino acids: CASSIAEPWSQPQHF. DNA for the CDR3: TGTGCCAGTAGTATAGCGGAACCCTGGAGTCAGCCCCAGCATTTT.

As DNA, the CDR3 is TGCGCCAGCAGCTTGGAAGGCGGGAGGGCATCCTACGAGCAGTACTTC. Encoded protein: CASSLEGGRASYEQYF. J is TRBJ2-7 and V is TRBV5-1; 9 bases align to TRBD2. Germline loops: CDR1 SGHRS, CDR2 YFSETQ. The CDR3 extends over 16 amino acids. The V segment lost 0 bases and the J segment 1 base; nucleotides outside the gene matches: 5.